This TCR beta chain was captured in a study of CD8 T cells in Susac syndrome. Study-wide results and caveats: The study recognized that its TCR sequencing and HLA analysis covered a relatively small number of individuals.

CDR1 is SNHLY, CDR2 FYNNEI, per germline. The CDR3 sequence is 15 residues long. Trimming cost V 3 bases and J 2 bases; bases outside gene matches: 4. Random hexamers primed reverse transcription of 0.5 to 1 ug RNA. Amplification of TCR beta CDR3 spanned 54 Vbeta and 13 Jbeta via immunoSEQ multiplex PCR. TCRdb itself ran the immunoSEQ multiplex PCR reads through MiXCR, one entry per CDR3 protein. The table has about 250,000 distinct CDR3 sequences, about 94% seen once. Note on this clonotype: What it binds is unknown.

The sequencing sample was made of CD4+ T cells from PBMCs. The chain recombines TRBV2 with TRBJ2-3, with 8 positions matching TRBD2. The clonotype was recovered from a human donor with multiple sclerosis. The CDR3 loop is CASSDRGGLTDTQYF. The CDR3 region has the DNA TGTGCCAGCAGTGACCGGGGGGGGCTCACAGATACGCAGTATTTT.